The 24 T cell receptor beta chains below all came from one sample that was sequenced in a study of T cells expressing NK-cell markers. TCRdb re-called the 5' RACE reads, yielding one record per CDR3 amino acid sequence without DNA. Here the sample table reports 150,000 or so distinct CDR3 sequences. Sequenced sample: blood T cells: a sorted CD56 or NKG2C T cell subset, CD4+ or CD8+ T cells, or bulk PBMC T cells (not recorded which). The receptor set was obtained from a woman in her 50s in good health.

This chain joins TRBV7-6 and TRBJ2-1; TCRdb reports TRBD1, a call that lacks DNA to check it against. The CDR3 is 15 residues long. Germline V lookup: CDR1 SGHVS, CDR2 FNYEAQ. CDR3 region: CASSLEMGVNNEQFF.

CDR3 residues: CASSPSAGWTDTQYF. This chain uses TRBV14 with TRBJ2-3. The CDR3 is 15 amino acids. Germline CDR1 is SGHDN and CDR2 is FVKESK. Full variable domain (rest looked up from reference TRBV14 and TRBJ2-3): EAGVTQFPSHSVIEKGQTVTLRCDPISGHDNLYWYRRVMGKEIKFLLHFVKESKQDESGMPNNRFLAERTGGTYSTLKVQPAELEDSGVYFCASSPSAGWTDTQYFGPGTRLTVL.

V usage is TRBV12-5 and J usage is TRBJ1-5; the TCRdb D gene call, TRBD1, has no DNA to confirm it. The CDR3 is 16 residues long. Per germline, CDR1 LGHNT and CDR2 FRNRAP. CDR3 protein: CASGPPGQGAYQPQHF. The full variable domain, with the rest looked up from reference TRBV12-5 and TRBJ1-5, is DARVTQTPRHKVTEMGQEVTMRCQPILGHNTVFWYRQTMMQGLELLAYFRNRAPLDDSGMPKDRFSAEMPDATLATLKIQPSEPRDSAVYFCASGPPGQGAYQPQHFGDGTRLSIL.

The chain links TRBV5-6 to TRBJ1-2; TCRdb's D call of TRBD1 is untestable without DNA. CDR1 SGHDT and CDR2 YYEEEE come from the germline V gene. The CDR3 consists of 15 residues. CDR3 region: CASSLWAGNFYGYTF.

The rearrangement joins TRBV3-1 to TRBJ1-4. The CDR3 length is 16 residues. The germline V gene has CDR1 LGHDT and CDR2 YNNKEL (reference sequence). CDR3 in amino acids: CASRPTSGLSNEKLFF. The variable domain in full, with the rest retrieved from reference TRBV3-1 and TRBJ1-4, is DTAVSQTPKYLVTQMGNDKSIKCEQNLGHDTMYWYKQDSKKFLKIMFSYNNKELIINETVPNRFSPKSPDKAHLNLHINSLELGDSAVYFCASRPTSGLSNEKLFFGSGTQLSVL.

V gene TRBV6-5 combines with J gene TRBJ2-1. This CDR3 region has 15 residues. From germline, CDR1 is MNHEY and CDR2 SVGAGI. CDR3 sequence: CASSYTRGSGNEQFF.

The chain carries TRBV3-1 and TRBJ2-5; checking the TCRdb D call of TRBD1 is not possible without DNA. This CDR3 is built from 16 residues. CDR1 and CDR2 from the germline V gene are LGHDT and YNNKEL (reference sequence). The chain's CDR3 is CASSQYRTEPVETQYF.

The chain joins TRBV7-8 to TRBJ2-5. CDR1 is SGHVS and CDR2 is FQNEAQ in the germline V gene. There are 14 residues in the CDR3. Here the CDR3 reads CASSLAGEQETQYF.

The genes are TRBV15 and TRBJ1-1; TCRdb gives TRBD1 as the D gene, but with no DNA this cannot be confirmed. Per germline, CDR1 LNHNV and CDR2 YYDKDF (reference sequence). This CDR3 has 15 residues. The CDR3 protein is CATSPDRGFGTEAFF.

This sequence joins TRBV6-5 and TRBJ2-7; with no DNA, the TCRdb D assignment of TRBD1 cannot be verified. The CDR3 has 16 residues. The germline CDR1 and CDR2 sequences are MNHEY and SVGAGI. CDR3 sequence reads: CASSYSSAGESYEQYF.

This chain joins TRBV9 and TRBJ2-2; without DNA, the TCRdb call of TRBD1 cannot be checked. Germline V gives CDR1 SGDLS, CDR2 YYNGEE. The CDR3 consists of 15 residues. The CDR3 protein is CASSVGTGWDGELFF.

The J gene is TRBJ2-1, the V gene TRBV24-1; TCRdb's D gene call, TRBD1, goes unchecked for lack of DNA. This CDR3 comprises 12 residues. CDR1 and CDR2 (germline): KGHDR, SFDVKD. CDR3 loop: CATRGGADEQFF.

The chain has TRBV20-1 and TRBJ2-1; TCRdb proposes TRBD1, but this gene call is untestable without DNA. The germline V gene encodes CDR1 DFQATT and CDR2 SNEGSKA (reference sequence). The CDR3 loop spans 12 amino acids. CDR3 residues: CSVRGRYNEQFF.

This chain connects TRBV7-9 to TRBJ1-1. CDR1 is SEHNR and CDR2 is FQNEAQ in the germline V gene (reference sequence). The CDR3 is 12 residues long. The chain's CDR3 is CASYAGNTEAFF.

The V call is TRBV3-1, the J call TRBJ2-1; lacking DNA, the TRBD2 call made by TCRdb goes unchecked. The CDR3 loop spans 17 amino acids. Germline CDR1 and CDR2: LGHDT and YNNKEL (reference sequence). This CDR3 reads CASSQVPSGASYNEQFF.

The chain links TRBV20-1 to TRBJ2-1; TCRdb names TRBD2, which stays unverified in the absence of DNA. This CDR3 comprises 15 residues. Germline assignment: CDR1 DFQATT and CDR2 SNEGSKA (reference sequence). CDR3 in amino acids: CSARATSGNVHEQFF.

The gene calls are TRBV7-2 and TRBJ2-5; TCRdb gives TRBD1 as the D gene, but with no DNA this cannot be confirmed. The V gene's germline CDR1 is SGHTA and CDR2 FQGNSA. This CDR3 comprises 17 residues. Here the CDR3 reads CASRDRRDSWYQETQYF.

The chain is built from TRBV2 and TRBJ2-5; TCRdb's D call, TRBD1, is unchecked because there is no DNA. CDR3 length: 15 residues. Germline lookup yields CDR1 SNHLY and CDR2 FYNNEI. The CDR3 region is CASSEGTGFEETQYF. Full variable domain (remainder filled in from reference TRBV2 and TRBJ2-5): EPEVTQTPSHQVTQMGQEVILRCVPISNHLYFYWYRQILGQKVEFLVSFYNNEISEKSEIFDDQFSVERPDGSNFTLKIRSTKLEDSAMYFCASSEGTGFEETQYFGPGTRLLVL.

This chain uses TRBV11-2 with TRBJ2-4; the TRBD1 assignment by TCRdb is unverifiable without DNA. The CDR3 totals 16 residues. Germline V CDR1 and CDR2: SGHAT, FQNNGV. The CDR3 loop reads CASSSTSGTGKNIQYF.

The chain uses TRBV5-6 and TRBJ1-2; TCRdb names TRBD1, which stays unverified in the absence of DNA. CDR1 and CDR2 (germline): SGHDT, YYEEEE. This CDR3 region has 14 residues. CDR3 sequence: CASSTNRGMVGYTF.

This chain connects TRBV7-8 to TRBJ2-5; lacking DNA, the TRBD1 call made by TCRdb goes unchecked. The CDR3 totals 14 residues. CDR1 and CDR2 from the germline V gene are SGHVS and FQNEAQ. This CDR3 is CASSRSRVQETQYF.

The chain combines TRBV6-5 with TRBJ2-6; TCRdb calls TRBD1, which cannot be checked without DNA. CDR1 is MNHEY, CDR2 SVGAGI, per germline. The CDR3 consists of 16 residues. This CDR3 reads CASSYSTGSGANVLTF.

The CDR3 spells CASSLDRGTYTEAFF. The genes are TRBV11-2 and TRBJ1-1; without DNA, the TCRdb call of TRBD1 cannot be checked. This CDR3 is 15 amino acids long. CDR1 is SGHAT and CDR2 is FQNNGV in the germline V gene.

CDR3 residues: CASSIEGDEQYF. The J gene is TRBJ2-7, the V gene TRBV19. CDR1 is LNHDA and CDR2 is SQIVND in the germline V gene (reference sequence). The CDR3 runs to 12 residues.